This is a list of T cell receptor beta chains from one sample in a study of T cells in Graves' hyperthyroidism and ophthalmopathy. TCRdb reprocessed the multiplex PCR reads with MiXCR, giving one entry per CDR3 protein. The sample lists 240,000 or so distinct CDR3 sequences, about 15% seen once, with 25% to 30% in the top ten. The sample consisted of blood. Every receptor here comes from a woman between 18 and 30 years old with Graves' ophthalmopathy. The CDR3 runs from the conserved cysteine through the conserved F or W. The D gene is left open where the match is weak. Part of the rows lack a size; the others show once, few, many or a class for expanded clones.

TRBJ2-1 | TRBV20-1 | many | TRBD1 | TGCAGTGCTATACACGCCGACAGGGGAAACAATGAGCAGTTCTTC | CSAIHADRGNNEQFF
TRBJ1-3 | TRBV18 | many | . | TGTGCCAGCTCACCACAGGACATAGGAAACACCATATATTTT | CASSPQDIGNTIYF
TRBJ2-3 | TRBV6-2/TRBV6-3 | many | TRBD1 | TGTGCCACCACGGGACAGGGGAAGACAGATACGCAGTATTTT | CATTGQGKTDTQYF
TRBJ1-2 | TRBV28 | many | TRBD1 | TGTGCCAGCAGGAGGGACAGGGATTATAGGGGCTACACCTTC | CASRRDRDYRGYTF
TRBJ1-5 | TRBV3-1 | many | . | TGTGCCAGCAGCCTAAGCTCAGGGAATCAGCCCCAGCATTTT | CASSLSSGNQPQHF
TRBJ1-5 | TRBV6-1 | many | . | TGTGCCAGCAGTGAAGGAGTGGGTCAGCCCCAGCATTTT | CASSEGVGQPQHF
TRBJ2-5 | TRBV7-6 | many | . | TGTGCCAGCAGATCGCTCAGGGGGGCAAAAGAGACCCAGTACTTC | CASRSLRGAKETQYF
TRBJ1-1 | TRBV7-6 | many | . | TGTGCCAGCAGCTTTGAGGGGGGGAACACTGAAGCTTTCTTT | CASSFEGGNTEAFF
TRBJ2-3 | TRBV20-1 | many | TRBD2 | TGCAGTGCTAGGGGCGGGGGGCCTCGGGATACGCAGTATTTT | CSARGGGPRDTQYF
TRBJ1-4 | TRBV7-8 | many | . | TGTGCCAGCAGCTCGGGGGGCACAGATGAAAAACTGTTTTTT | CASSSGGTDEKLFF
TRBJ1-3 | TRBV28 | many | . | TGTGCCAGCAGCCCTTCTCCCTCTGGAAACACCATATATTTT | CASSPSPSGNTIYF
TRBJ1-5 | TRBV27 | . | TRBD1 | TGTGCCAGCAGTCTCCACAGGACAGGGGGAAGTCGGCAGCCCCAGCATTTT | CASSLHRTGGSRQPQHF
TRBJ2-1 | TRBV7-9 | many | TRBD2 | TGTGCCAGCAGCTCTCTCCCCGCGGGAGATAATAATGAGCAGTTCTTC | CASSSLPAGDNNEQFF
TRBJ1-2 | TRBV5-6 | many | . | TGTGCCAGCAGCTTTAGCCCGGGACATAGCTATGGCTACACCTTC | CASSFSPGHSYGYTF
TRBJ1-2 | TRBV3-1 | few | . | TGTGCCAGCAGCCTCACCAGAAGGGGCGGGGATGGCTACACCTTC | CASSLTRRGGDGYTF
TRBJ2-7 | TRBV15 | many | TRBD1 | TGTGCCACCAGCAAGGACAGGGGCTCTTCCAGCGAGCAGTACTTC | CATSKDRGSSSEQYF
TRBJ2-7 | TRBV10-1 | many | TRBD1 | TGCGCCAGCAGTGAGTCGACAGGGGTTCTTTCCGAGCAGTACTTC | CASSESTGVLSEQYF
TRBJ2-1 | TRBV20-1 | many | . | TGCAGTGCTAGAGCCCATATAGGGGGCAATGAGCAGTTCTTC | CSARAHIGGNEQFF
TRBJ2-7 | TRBV30 | many | . | TGTGCCTGGAGGGTCTTCAACGAGCAGTACTTC | CAWRVFNEQYF
TRBJ1-1 | TRBV7-6 | many | TRBD1 | TGTGCCAGCAGCTCCGGACAGGCCATGAACACTGAAGCTTTCTTT | CASSSGQAMNTEAFF
TRBJ2-5 | TRBV20-1 | many | . | TGCAGTGCTGCGGGACCGCGAGAGACCCAGTACTTC | CSAAGPRETQYF
TRBJ1-1 | TRBV12-3/TRBV12-4 | many | . | TGTGCCAGCAGTCTGCGGACGGGGATGGGGACTGAAGCTTTCTTT | CASSLRTGMGTEAFF
TRBJ1-2 | TRBV6-2/TRBV6-3 | many | . | TGTGCCAGCAGTGCCCCAGGGGAATATGGCTACACCTTC | CASSAPGEYGYTF
TRBJ2-7 | TRBV20-1 | many | TRBD2 | TGCAGTGCTAGAGAAGCGGGAGCTTACGAGCAGTACTTC | CSAREAGAYEQYF
TRBJ2-2 | TRBV19 | many | . | TGTGCCAGTAGTATAGATCAGGGTAGGACCGGGGAGCTGTTTTTT | CASSIDQGRTGELFF
TRBJ1-2 | TRBV5-1 | . | TRBD1 | TGCGCCAGTGGGGGGACAGGGGGCGACTATGGCTACACCTTC | CASGGTGGDYGYTF
TRBJ1-5 | TRBV18 | many | . | TGTGCCAGCTCACCGACGGTGGCAGATAGCAATCAGCCCCAGCATTTT | CASSPTVADSNQPQHF
TRBJ2-7 | TRBV7-9 | many | . | TGTGCCAGCAGCTCCGGGTATGGGGGGCTCTCCTACGAGCAGTACTTC | CASSSGYGGLSYEQYF
TRBJ2-5 | TRBV5-6 | many | . | TGTGCCAGCAGCTTGGACCAACTAGGAGATGGCGAGACCCAGTACTTC | CASSLDQLGDGETQYF
TRBJ1-2 | TRBV7-8 | many | . | TGTGCCAGCAGCTTGAGGGCGGGGGATGTGCGCTATGGCTACACCTTC | CASSLRAGDVRYGYTF
TRBJ1-1 | TRBV18 | . | TRBD1 | TGTGCCAGCTCACTAGGACAGGGGGCTTGGTACACTGAAGCTTTCTTT | CASSLGQGAWYTEAFF
TRBJ2-7 | TRBV9 | many | . | TGTGCCAGCAGCGCCGACGGTGCCTACGAGCAGTACTTC | CASSADGAYEQYF
TRBJ2-1 | TRBV29-1 | many | . | TGCAGCGTGGCACCTAGTACAACCTACAATGAGCAGTTCTTC | CSVAPSTTYNEQFF
TRBJ2-1 | TRBV28 | many | TRBD2 | TGTGCCAGCAGTTTTTTGACGGGAGGGCAGAATGAGCAGTTCTTC | CASSFLTGGQNEQFF
TRBJ2-3 | TRBV12-3/TRBV12-4 | many | . | TGTGCCAGCAGAGACTTAGCGGGCACAGATACGCAGTATTTT | CASRDLAGTDTQYF